These 26 T cell receptor beta chains were all obtained from the same sample, sequenced in a study of T cell responses to AZD1222 COVID-19 vaccine. TCRdb's table, derived via immunoSEQ multiplex PCR, lists solely in-frame clones and lacks some. The sample gives about 130,000 clones, roughly 88% of which show up once; under 7% is in the top ten. The source was peripheral blood, collected on day 0 of AZD1222 vaccination. All receptors derive from an adult in good health.

CDR3: CASSYSGVMNTEAFF. For the CDR3, the DNA is TGTGCCAGCAGTTACAGCGGAGTTATGAACACTGAAGCTTTCTTT. V is TRBV6-5 and J is TRBJ1-1; D not resolved. CDR3 length equals 15 residues. The ends were cut back, 2 bases at V and 0 bases at J, with 10 bases in the middle. Germline CDR1 MNHEY, CDR2 SVGAGI.

The chain is built from TRBV14 and TRBJ1-2, with 11 positions matching TRBD1. The CDR3 covers 21 residues. Trimming at V came to 0 bases and at J to 4 bases, leaving 19 bases not matched to a gene. Germline V gives CDR1 SGHDN, CDR2 FVKESK. The CDR3 here is CASSQDAGQGAGRITFYGYTF. The CDR3 coding sequence is TGTGCCAGCAGCCAAGATGCCGGACAGGGGGCGGGTCGTATCACATTCTATGGCTACACCTTC.

The chain has TRBV6-5 and TRBJ2-2; D perhaps matches TRBD1 (5 bases). Germline loops: CDR1 MNHEY, CDR2 SVGAGI. V was pared by 5 bases and J by 8 bases, with 18 bases between. CDR3 length equals 15 residues. The CDR3 DNA sequence: TGTGCCAGCAGTCCAGTGCAAGGGGTCACTGGGGAGCTGTTTTTT. As protein: CASSPVQGVTGELFF.

The J gene is TRBJ2-3, the V gene TRBV3-1 (or the pseudogene TRBV3-2); 7 nucleotides line up with TRBD2. Trimming removed 0 bases from V and 10 bases from J; junction bases left unmatched: 7. The CDR3 spans 14 residues. Germline V lookup: CDR1 LGHDT, CDR2 YNNKEL (reference sequence). The CDR3 loop is CASSQDRGVGAQYF. CDR3 sequence (DNA): TGTGCCAGCAGCCAAGATCGGGGGGTGGGGGCGCAGTATTTT.

The rearrangement joins TRBV5-6 to TRBJ1-6, with D hard to call. V dropped 4 bases and J dropped 3 bases, with 17 bases sitting between them. Germline V gene lookup returns CDR1 SGHDT and CDR2 YYEEEE. The CDR3 has 17 amino acids. The CDR3 nucleotides read TGTGCCAGCAGCCCTGGCGGACGGACTCTCTATAATTCACCCCTCCACTTT. This translates into CASSPGGRTLYNSPLHF.

This chain connects TRBV7-2 to TRBJ1-4; unclear D gene. Germline CDR1 and CDR2: SGHTA and FQGNSA. The germline V and J ends were trimmed by 1 base and 8 bases, with 5 bases remaining between them. This CDR3 contains 12 residues. The CDR3 DNA is TGTGCCAGCAGCTTAGATCTGGAAAAACTGTTTTTT. As protein: CASSLDLEKLFF.

This chain uses TRBV18 with TRBJ2-6; D may be TRBD1 (6 bases). The CDR3 is 16 amino acids. V was shortened by 1 base and J by 2 bases, with 9 bases between the two germline ends. Germline-derived CDR1 and CDR2 are KGHSH and LQKENI. Here the CDR3 DNA reads TGTGCCAGCTCACCACAGGGGGTAGCTGGGGCCAACGTCCTGACTTTC. It translates to CASSPQGVAGANVLTF. Combining the CDR3 with reference TRBV18 and TRBJ2-6 gives the whole variable domain NAGVMQNPRHLVRRRGQEARLRCSPMKGHSHVYWYRQLPEEGLKFMVYLQKENIIDESGMPKERFSAEFPKEGPSILRIQQVVRGDSAAYFCASSPQGVAGANVLTFGAGSRLTVL.

The V and J genes are TRBV19 and TRBJ1-2, with 9 bases matching TRBD1. V shed 7 bases and J 4 bases; nucleotides not matched to a gene: 7. CDR1 LNHDA and CDR2 SQIVND come from the germline V gene (reference sequence). The CDR3 runs to 14 residues. The CDR3 loop reads CASIATGGPYGYTF. CDR3 DNA: TGTGCCAGTATCGCTACAGGGGGCCCCTATGGCTACACCTTC.

This sequence joins TRBV18 and TRBJ1-5, with a weak D call TRBD1 (5 bases). CDR3 length equals 14 residues. Trimming took 0 bases from V and 6 from J, leaving 9 bases between them. Germline loops: CDR1 KGHSH, CDR2 LQKENI. The CDR3 is CASSPPPGVQPQHF. The CDR3 coding sequence is TGTGCCAGCTCACCACCGCCGGGGGTTCAGCCCCAGCATTTT.

The V call is TRBV6-1, the J call TRBJ1-4, with D possibly being TRBD1 (6 bases). The CDR3 contains 15 residues. Germline V gives CDR1 MNHNS, CDR2 SASEGT. V lost 3 bases and J 2 bases, leaving 10 bases between the germline ends. Here the CDR3 DNA reads TGTGCCAGCAGTGACCCCAGGGGCACTAATGAAAAACTGTTTTTT. It yields the protein CASSDPRGTNEKLFF.

The rearrangement uses TRBV11-2 and TRBJ2-1; D is perhaps TRBD1 (6 bases). Trimming removed 5 bases from V and 7 bases from J, with 9 bases in between. CDR1 is SGHAT and CDR2 is FQNNGV in the germline V gene. This CDR3 is built from 12 residues. CDR3 sequence reads: CASSRTENEQFF. The CDR3 nucleotides read TGTGCCAGCAGCAGGACAGAAAATGAGCAGTTCTTC.

In its sample, this clone was seen a few times. The genes are TRBV11-3 and TRBJ1-2; possibly TRBD1 for D (5 bases). The CDR3 consists of 13 residues. Germline CDR1 SGHNT, CDR2 YENEEA. The V gene lost 5 bases and the J gene lost 3 bases, with 10 bases spanning the gap. CDR3 loop: CASSRGTDYGYTF. CDR3 bases: TGTGCCAGCAGCCGGGGGACCGACTATGGCTACACCTTC.

Of note for this clone: In the same sample, other DNA sequences code for this CDR3. This chain joins TRBV27 and TRBJ2-2; 8 positions agree with TRBD2. The junction had 7 bases not matched to a gene; V was cut back by 4 bases and J by 6 bases. CDR3 length: 15 amino acids. The V gene's germline CDR1 is MNHEY and CDR2 SMNVEV (reference sequence). This chain's CDR3 is CASSSREGGAGELFF. The CDR3 DNA follows: TGTGCCAGCAGTTCCCGGGAGGGTGGAGCCGGGGAGCTGTTTTTT.

This chain joins TRBV11-2 and TRBJ2-5; a possible D gene is TRBD1 (5 bases). The V end was cut by 4 bases, the J end by 1 base, with 10 bases between. This CDR3 is 14 amino acids long. Germline V gene sequence: CDR1 SGHAT, CDR2 FQNNGV. In DNA form, the CDR3 reads TGTGCCAGCAGCTCAACAGGTCGCCAAGAGACCCAGTACTTC. Translated: CASSSTGRQETQYF. The full variable domain, completed using reference TRBV11-2 and TRBJ2-5, is EAGVAQSPRYKIIEKRQSVAFWCNPISGHATLYWYQQILGQGPKLLIQFQNNGVVDDSQLPKDRFSAERLKGVDSTLKIQPAKLEDSAVYLCASSSTGRQETQYFGPGTRLLVL.

The chain combines TRBV5-1 with TRBJ2-3; TRBD1 is a possible D gene (6 bases). The CDR3 sequence is 16 residues long. CDR1 and CDR2 (germline): SGHRS, YFSETQ. Trimming stripped 0 bases from V and 2 bases from J, with 13 bases between. The CDR3 nucleotides are TGCGCCAGCAGCTTGGGAACAGGGTCCTACACAGATACGCAGTATTTT. This translates into CASSLGTGSYTDTQYF.

The chain recombines TRBV27 with TRBJ1-5, with D hard to call. V shed 3 bases and J shed 3 bases, with 6 bases lying between them. Germline assignment: CDR1 MNHEY and CDR2 SMNVEV (reference sequence). This CDR3 spans 13 amino acids. The CDR3 sequence is CASSFGNNQPQHF. CDR3 bases: TGTGCCAGCAGTTTCGGTAACAATCAGCCCCAGCATTTT.

The CDR3 reads CASSQNSGTAQETQYF. CDR3 DNA: TGTGCCAGCAGTCAAAACTCCGGGACAGCCCAAGAGACCCAGTACTTC. The chain joins TRBV27 to TRBJ2-5; 7 bases agree with TRBD1. Per germline, CDR1 MNHEY and CDR2 SMNVEV (reference sequence). V lost 5 bases, J lost 1 base, and 10 bases stayed unmatched. CDR3 size: 16 residues.

The chain links TRBV19 to TRBJ1-5; 11 bases agree with TRBD1. After removal of 5 bases from V and 5 bases from J, the junction contained 8 bases not matched to a gene. This CDR3 is 16 amino acids long. Looked up from germline, CDR1 is LNHDA and CDR2 is SQIVND (reference sequence). CDR3 region: CASSSPPGQGDQPQHF. In DNA, the CDR3 is TGTGCCAGTAGTTCCCCCCCGGGACAGGGGGATCAGCCCCAGCATTTT. The entire variable domain, with the rest obtained from reference TRBV19 and TRBJ1-5, is as follows: DGGITQSPKYLFRKEGQNVTLSCEQNLNHDAMYWYRQDPGQGLRLIYYSQIVNDFQKGDIAEGYSVSREKKESFPLTVTSAQKNPTAFYLCASSSPPGQGDQPQHFGDGTRLSIL.

This chain links TRBV3-1 (or the pseudogene TRBV3-2) with TRBJ2-7; no definite D call. Per germline, CDR1 LGHDT and CDR2 YNNKEL (reference sequence). This CDR3 has 12 residues. V gave up 5 bases and J gave up 1 base, with 6 bases separating them. The CDR3 nucleotides read TGTGCCAGCAGCGCCGAGTCCTACGAGCAGTACTTC. Translation gives CASSAESYEQYF.

This clone came up a few times. The chain uses TRBV9 and TRBJ2-1; 14 nucleotides line up with TRBD2. V was pared by 0 bases and J by 7 bases, with 3 bases of the junction left unmatched. Per the germline V gene, CDR1 is SGDLS and CDR2 is YYNGEE. This CDR3 has 16 residues. This CDR3 reads CASSVGTSGGINEQFF. The DNA for the CDR3 is TGTGCCAGCAGCGTAGGGACTAGCGGGGGGATAAATGAGCAGTTCTTC.

This chain links TRBV5-1 with TRBJ1-1; perhaps TRBD1 as D (5 bases). Germline CDR1 is SGHRS and CDR2 is YFSETQ. The germline V and J ends were trimmed by 4 bases and 6 bases, with 16 bases remaining between them. The CDR3 contains 14 residues. The DNA for the CDR3 is TGCGCCAGCAGCCCCGCCAGGGCCAACCCTGAAGCTTTCTTT. The encoded protein is CASSPARANPEAFF.

V and J are TRBV29-1 and TRBJ1-2, with D unclear. The CDR3 has 11 residues. V lost 6 bases, J lost 6 bases, and 11 bases lay in between. Germline loops: CDR1 SQVTM, CDR2 ANQGSEA. This chain's CDR3 is CSVENWDGYTF. CDR3 DNA: TGCAGCGTGGAAAATTGGGATGGCTACACCTTC. Full variable domain (remainder filled in from reference TRBV29-1 and TRBJ1-2): SAVISQKPSRDICQRGTSLTIQCQVDSQVTMMFWYRQQPGQSLTLIATANQGSEATYESGFVIDKFPISRPNLTFSTLTVSNMSPEDSSIYLCSVENWDGYTFGSGTRLTVV.

The rearrangement uses TRBV29-1 and TRBJ2-5, with a weak D call TRBD2 (6 bases). V lost 4 bases, J lost 4 bases, and 10 bases lay in between. The germline CDR1 and CDR2 sequences are SQVTM and ANQGSEA. The CDR3 runs to 12 residues. In nucleotides, the CDR3 is TGCAGCGTTGGAATGGGAGGAGAGACCCAGTACTTC. It encodes CSVGMGGETQYF. The full variable domain, rest sourced from reference TRBV29-1 and TRBJ2-5, is SAVISQKPSRDICQRGTSLTIQCQVDSQVTMMFWYRQQPGQSLTLIATANQGSEATYESGFVIDKFPISRPNLTFSTLTVSNMSPEDSSIYLCSVGMGGETQYFGPGTRLLVL.

CDR3 loop: CASSWTPGMAFF. DNA of the CDR3: TGTGCCAGCAGTTGGACCCCAGGGATGGCTTTCTTT. V is TRBV6-5 and J is TRBJ1-1; D may be TRBD1 (5 bases). Trimming stripped 4 bases from V and 11 bases from J, with 14 bases between. Germline assignment: CDR1 MNHEY and CDR2 SVGAGI. The CDR3 runs 12 residues.

The J gene is TRBJ2-3, the V gene TRBV20-1; D uncertain. The CDR3 consists of 14 residues. The germline V and J ends were trimmed by 3 bases and 0 bases, with 10 bases remaining between them. Germline assignment: CDR1 DFQATT and CDR2 SNEGSKA (reference sequence). CDR3 in amino acids: CSASRYPSTDTQYF. In nucleotides, the CDR3 is TGCAGTGCTAGTCGGTATCCTAGCACAGATACGCAGTATTTT.

This clone has only one observation. The chain's CDR3 is CASSFTDRGQFF. CDR3 sequence (DNA): TGTGCCAGCAGCTTTACGGACCGGGGGCAGTTCTTC. The V gene is TRBV7-9, the J gene TRBJ2-1, with a possible D match to TRBD2 (5 bases). The V end lost 3 bases, the J end lost 12 bases, and 12 bases lay between the germline ends. The germline CDR1 and CDR2 sequences are SEHNR and FQNEAQ (reference sequence). This CDR3 spans 12 amino acids.